This T cell receptor beta chain was documented in a study of human versus mouse CDR3 diversity and MHC coevolution. This table comes from immunoSEQ multiplex PCR, and its TCRdb copy is limited to in-frame clones, with some not included. Among more than 60,000 clones, under 95% were seen once, and the ten largest hold 0.15%. Concerning this clone: In the same sample, other DNA sequences code for this CDR3.

The receptor comes from a person aged 30 to 69 in good health. Specimen: naive CD4+ T cells from blood. The subset: CD45RO-negative CD62L-positive naive CD4 T cells.

The CDR3 DNA reads as TGTGCCAGCAGTGCGGTGACAGGAGGCACAGATACGCAGTATTTT. It codes for CASSAVTGGTDTQYF. V gene TRBV2 combines with J gene TRBJ2-3, with a possible D match to TRBD1 (6 bases). Trimming took off 4 bases at V and 1 base at J, with 12 bases between the two ends. Germline V CDR1 and CDR2: SNHLY, FYNNEI. The CDR3 runs 15 residues.